This TCR beta chain is from a study of Ad26.COV2.S vaccination and SARS-CoV-2 variants. Across the study: Intramuscularly, Ad26.COV2.S was given either once or twice, 56 days apart.

In this sample, this clone turned up a few times. Libraries were prepared by immunoSEQ multiplex PCR; TCRdb keeps only in-frame clonotypes and omits some of them. The table shows about 410,000 clones, with around 89% occurring only once. V lost 6 bases to trimming and J lost 0 bases, with 11 bases between them. Germline assignment: CDR1 MDHEN and CDR2 SYDVKM. This CDR3 has 14 residues. Treatment of the sample: 15 to 20 received Ad26.COV2.S at low or high dose, single or two shots; 5 received placebo; per-sample allocation not given. Day 63 after the first injection of vaccine or placebo was the sampling time. A Boston adult aged 18-55 years was the donor. The shot given was an Ad26 vector that makes Wuhan-strain SARS-CoV-2 spike.

The receptor was derived from a person aged 18 to 59 who received the Ad26.COV2.S COVID-19 vaccine or a placebo. This material consisted of peripheral blood, taken in a trial of Ad26.COV2.S vaccine versus placebo. The rearrangement links TRBV28 to TRBJ1-1; D may be TRBD1 (5 bases). CDR3 protein: CASSYGTVNTEAFF. The CDR3 bases are TGTGCCAGCAGCTATGGGACGGTGAACACTGAAGCTTTCTTT.